This T cell receptor beta chain originates from a study of blood T cell repertoires in COVID-19. As originally analysed: Amplifying reference gene primers gave estimates of nucleated cell counts. Assay: immunoSEQ multiplex PCR; the TCRdb copy retains only in-frame clones and omits some. Clonal size and the V and J genes are those of that table, whereas D and trimming came from the DNA. There are 150,000 to 200,000 clones in the sample; around four fifths occur only once, and around 16% lies in the top ten. This clone was counted between two and nine times. The CDR3 has 14 amino acids. Trimming pared 5 bases from V and 13 bases from J, leaving 23 bases between. Looked up from germline, CDR1 is SEHNR and CDR2 is FQNEAQ (reference sequence). Study members were between roughly 18 and 90 years old and lived in about two dozen US regions. Cohorts were determined from participant-reported clinical history.

This clonotype originated in a woman aged 45 to 65 who had recovered from COVID-19. V gene TRBV7-9 combines with J gene TRBJ1-2; no clear D. The sequenced sample was PBMCs or T cells enriched from blood (not recorded which). CDR3 coding DNA: TGTGCCAGCAGCATAAGAGGCCCCTCCGATATATGCACCTTC. This translates into CASSIRGPSDICTF.